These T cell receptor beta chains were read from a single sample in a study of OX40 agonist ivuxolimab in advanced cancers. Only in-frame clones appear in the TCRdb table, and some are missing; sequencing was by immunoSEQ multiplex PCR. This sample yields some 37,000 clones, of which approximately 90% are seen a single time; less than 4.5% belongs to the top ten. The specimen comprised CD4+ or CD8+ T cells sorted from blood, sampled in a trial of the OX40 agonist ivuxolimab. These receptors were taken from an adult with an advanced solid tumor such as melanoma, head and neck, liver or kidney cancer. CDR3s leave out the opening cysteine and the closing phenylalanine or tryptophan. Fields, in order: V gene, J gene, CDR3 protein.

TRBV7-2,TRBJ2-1,ASSSTSGIHNEQF
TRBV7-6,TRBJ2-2,ASSLALLTGELF
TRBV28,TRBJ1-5,ASSDRFLSNQPQH
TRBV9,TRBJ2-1,ASSVGTGTGINEQF
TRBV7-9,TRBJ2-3,ASSTYFRGSTDTQY
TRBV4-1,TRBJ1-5,ASSQGVQALSNQPQH
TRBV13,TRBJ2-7,ASSLGQRQVLYEQY
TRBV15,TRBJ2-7,ATSSGTDSSEQY
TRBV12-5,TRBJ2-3,ASGFGDTQY
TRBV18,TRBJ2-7,ASSPSSGYEQY
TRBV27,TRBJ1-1,ASSSLFMNTEAF
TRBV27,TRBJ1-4,ASSAPPGGKLF
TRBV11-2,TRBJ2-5,ASSLDGGGVRRTQY
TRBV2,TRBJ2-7,ASRTGRAYEQY
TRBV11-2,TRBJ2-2,ASRMRGVTGELF
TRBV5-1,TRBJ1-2,ASSFPGAPDGYT